A single sample is the source of the 17 T cell receptor beta chains below, sequenced in a study of molecular identifiers for immune sequencing clone quantification. A single record per CDR3 protein comes from TCRdb applying MiXCR to the PCR reads. In the table there are 85,000 to 100,000 distinct CDR3 sequences, around 20% of which are singletons. Sequencing was performed on naive CD8+ T cells from blood, with Jurkat cell RNA spiked in. Subset of the sample: FACS-sorted CD8+CD4-CCR7+CD45RA+ naive T cells. The source of these receptors is a human donor in good health. Some libraries in this study had Jurkat cell RNA spiked in.

A note on this clonotype: This may be a read error: a much more frequent sequence differs by one nucleotide. This sequence joins TRBV6-2 or TRBV6-3 and TRBJ2-2; D not certain. V was pared by 5 bases and J by 3 bases, with 10 bases between. CDR3 length equals 14 residues. CDR1 and CDR2 from the germline V gene are MNHEY and SVGEGT. The CDR3 loop is CASSHADYTGELFF. For the CDR3, the DNA is TGTGCCAGCAGTCACGCGGATTACACCGGGGAGCTGTTTTTT.

This clonotype has a count of ten or more. The gene calls are TRBV30 and TRBJ1-5, with unresolved D. CDR1 is GTSNPN and CDR2 is SVGIG in the germline V gene (reference sequence). This CDR3 is built from 15 residues. Trimming took 0 bases from V and 5 from J, leaving 14 bases between them. The CDR3 here is CAWSVANSYDQPQHF. CDR3 sequence (DNA): TGTGCCTGGAGTGTAGCCAACAGCTATGATCAGCCCCAGCATTTT.

On this clonotype itself: At one of its ends the junction is not consistent with the germline gene, which may arise from a read error. V gene TRBV30 combines with J gene TRBJ2-7, with D possibly being TRBD1 (6 bases). Germline loops: CDR1 GTSNPN, CDR2 SVGIG (reference sequence). This CDR3 comprises 13 residues. The CDR3 DNA follows: TGTGCCTGGAGAGAGACAGGAAACTACGGGCAGTACTTC. Translating it yields CAWRETGNYGQYF.

Worth noting for this clonotype: This may arise from a read error, as a much more abundant clone is one base away. The chain couples TRBV27 to TRBJ2-7; a possible D gene is TRBD1 (5 bases). The CDR3 has 15 residues. The germline gives CDR1 MNHEY, CDR2 SMNVEV (reference sequence). CDR3 protein: CASSLTRTPTYERYF. CDR3 sequence (DNA): TGTGCCAGCAGTTTAACCCGGACACCGACCTACGAGCGGTACTTC.

This clonotype was observed many times. Written as DNA, the CDR3 is TGCGCCAGCAGCCAAGAAACGGGAGTTACAGATACGCAGTATTTT. Protein product: CASSQETGVTDTQYF. This chain uses TRBV4-3 with TRBJ2-3, with D perhaps matching TRBD2 (6 bases). Germline values: CDR1 LGHNA, CDR2 YSLEER. The V gene lost 0 bases and the J gene lost 3 bases, with 10 bases spanning the gap. The CDR3 loop spans 15 amino acids.

This clonotype came up many times. The chain carries TRBV4-3 and TRBJ2-7; 9 nucleotides match TRBD2. CDR1 is LGHNA, CDR2 YSLEER, per germline. This CDR3 is built from 15 residues. V lost 1 base and J lost 2; bases outside the gene matches: 3. In nucleotides, the CDR3 is TGCGCCAGCAGCCAAGCGGTAGCGGGAGCCTACGAGCAGTACTTC. Amino acids: CASSQAVAGAYEQYF.

With respect to this clonotype: A read error may explain this, as a much larger clone is one base away. This sequence joins TRBV29-1 and TRBJ2-1, with TRBD2 as a possible D gene (6 bases). CDR3 length: 17 residues. Germline CDR1 SQVTM, CDR2 ANQGSEA. CDR3 sequence: CSAEVRSAGRLYNEQFF. DNA for the CDR3: TGCAGCGCTGAAGTTCGATCGGCAGGGAGGCTCTACAATGAGCAGTTCTTC.

This chain uses TRBV6-2 or TRBV6-3 with TRBJ1-1, with D possibly TRBD1 on 6 matching bases. Germline loops: CDR1 MNHEY, CDR2 SVGEGT. The V end was cut by 0 bases, the J end by 5 bases, with 10 bases between. There are 14 residues in the CDR3. The chain's CDR3 is CASSYSIQGTEAFF. The CDR3, as DNA: TGTGCCAGCAGTTACTCCATCCAGGGGACTGAAGCTTTCTTT.

Many counts were recorded for this clonotype. The rearrangement uses TRBV4-3 and TRBJ2-3; D gene unclear. CDR1 is LGHNA and CDR2 is YSLEER in the germline V gene. This CDR3 is 13 amino acids long. Deletions cut 8 bases from V and 2 bases from J, with 11 bases between. For the CDR3, the DNA is TGCGCCAGCGGCCCCCGCACCACAGATACGCAGTATTTT. Protein: CASGPRTTDTQYF.

This clonotype was counted many times. V gene TRBV6-5 combines with J gene TRBJ2-3, with 11 positions matching TRBD2. Germline V gene lookup returns CDR1 MNHEY and CDR2 SVGAGI. Trimming removed 7 bases from V and 2 bases from J; junction bases left unmatched: 8. CDR3 size: 16 residues. As DNA, the CDR3 is TGTGCCAGCACGACTAGCGGGAAATCGGTCACAGATACGCAGTATTTT. This gives the protein CASTTSGKSVTDTQYF.

This clonotype was observed at least ten times. This chain connects TRBV4-3 to TRBJ2-7; maybe TRBD2 (6 bases). The CDR3 is made up of 13 amino acids. The germline gives CDR1 LGHNA, CDR2 YSLEER. Trimming cost V 3 bases and J 4 bases, with 10 bases left between them. The CDR3 DNA reads as TGCGCCAGCAGCCAGGGACTGGGATACGAGCAGTACTTC. Translating it yields CASSQGLGYEQYF.

This clonotype was seen a handful of times. The genes are TRBV6-5 and TRBJ1-1; D is undetermined. Trimming left V 5 bases short and J 1 base short, with 14 bases between. This CDR3 has 15 amino acids. Per the germline V gene, CDR1 is MNHEY and CDR2 is SVGAGI. CDR3 amino acids: CASSRREGTNTEAFF. The CDR3 nucleotides are TGTGCCAGCAGTCGCCGAGAGGGAACGAACACTGAAGCTTTCTTT.

There are many counts of this clonotype. The V and J genes are TRBV11-2 and TRBJ2-7, with D possibly called TRBD1 or TRBD2 (5 bases each). Trimming cost V 3 bases and J 3 bases, with 15 bases left between them. The germline CDR1 and CDR2 sequences are SGHAT and FQNNGV. The CDR3 sequence is 15 residues long. DNA of the CDR3: TGTGCCAGCAGCTTGGAGGCCCGGGGCCGCTACGAGCAGTACTTC. This translates into CASSLEARGRYEQYF.

This clonotype was detected only a few times. This chain connects TRBV28 to TRBJ2-1, with a weak D call TRBD2 (6 bases). The CDR3 extends over 16 amino acids. V was cut by 1 base and J by 4 bases, with 14 bases left in between. Germline lookup yields CDR1 MDHEN and CDR2 SYDVKM. This chain's CDR3 is CASSLFEGLQYNEQFF. The CDR3 nucleotides are TGTGCCAGCAGTTTATTCGAGGGACTTCAATACAATGAGCAGTTCTTC.

V and J are TRBV5-5 and TRBJ2-1, with D tentatively TRBD1 (7 bases). Germline V lookup: CDR1 SGHKS, CDR2 YYEKEE (reference sequence). This CDR3 is 15 amino acids long. The V and J ends lost 7 bases and 8 bases respectively, with 22 bases between them. The CDR3 is CASWPLPGGWDEQFF. The CDR3 DNA reads as TGTGCCAGCTGGCCCCTCCCAGGGGGGTGGGATGAGCAGTTCTTC.

There are a few counts of this clonotype. The CDR3 loop reads CASSLAPSTGGRGYEQYF. CDR3 nucleotides: TGCGCCAGCAGCTTGGCCCCGTCGACAGGGGGAAGGGGGTACGAGCAGTACTTC. V and J are TRBV5-1 and TRBJ2-7; 9 bases match TRBD1. The V gene's germline CDR1 is SGHRS and CDR2 YFSETQ. With V trimmed by 0 bases and J by 4 bases, 14 bases remained unmatched. CDR3 size: 18 residues.

A few counts support this clonotype. The V gene is TRBV27, the J gene TRBJ1-1, with D unresolved. CDR3 length equals 15 residues. Trimming cost V 2 bases and J 0 bases, with 10 bases left between them. Germline CDR1 is MNHEY and CDR2 is SMNVEV (reference sequence). CDR3 amino acids: CASSLGPYLNTEAFF. For the CDR3, the DNA is TGTGCCAGCAGTTTAGGTCCGTACCTGAACACTGAAGCTTTCTTT.